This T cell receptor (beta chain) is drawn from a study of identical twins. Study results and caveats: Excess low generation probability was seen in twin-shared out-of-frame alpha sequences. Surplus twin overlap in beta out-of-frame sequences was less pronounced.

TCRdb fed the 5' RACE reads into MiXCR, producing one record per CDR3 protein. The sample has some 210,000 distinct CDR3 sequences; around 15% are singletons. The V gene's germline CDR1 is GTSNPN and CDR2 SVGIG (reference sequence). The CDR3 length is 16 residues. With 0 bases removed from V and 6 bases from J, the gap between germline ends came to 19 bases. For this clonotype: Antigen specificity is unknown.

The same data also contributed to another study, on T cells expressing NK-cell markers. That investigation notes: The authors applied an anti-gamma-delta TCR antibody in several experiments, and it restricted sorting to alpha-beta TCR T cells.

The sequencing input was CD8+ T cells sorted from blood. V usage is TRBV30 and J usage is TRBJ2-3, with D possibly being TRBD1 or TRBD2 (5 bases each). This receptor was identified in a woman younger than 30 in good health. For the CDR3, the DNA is TGTGCCTGGAGTGTATTACCCCTAGACTGGGGGGATACGCAGTATTTT. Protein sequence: CAWSVLPLDWGDTQYF. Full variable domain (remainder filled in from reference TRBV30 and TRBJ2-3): SQTIHQWPATLVQPVGSPLSLECTVEGTSNPNLYWYRQAAGRGLQLLFYSVGIGQISSEVPQNLSASRPQDRQFILSSKKLLLSDSGFYLCAWSVLPLDWGDTQYFGPGTRLTVL.